This is a list of T cell receptor beta chains from one sample in a study of blood T cells in healthy people across ages. TCRdb re-called the 5' RACE reads with MiXCR, one entry per CDR3 protein. The sample lists about 1.7 million distinct CDR3 sequences; roughly 28% were seen once. The sample taken for sequencing was blood. These receptors all stem from a woman in her 30s in good health. The CDR3 runs from the conserved cysteine through the conserved F or W. D genes are given only for firm matches. For some rows the clone size is stated as once, few or many, or as a class when expanded; others skip it.

>TRBJ1-2|-|TRBV5-4|TRBD1
CASSYTGGGYTF
TGTGCCAGCAGCTATACAGGGGGAGGCTACACCTTC
>TRBJ1-2|few|TRBV7-9|TRBD1
CASRSDRAGYTF
TGTGCCAGCAGATCGGACAGGGCGGGCTACACCTTC
>TRBJ2-4|once|TRBV7-2|-
CASTMRPKLAKNIQYF
TGTGCCAGCACTATGCGACCCAAACTAGCCAAAAACATTCAGTACTTC
>TRBJ2-1|-|TRBV6-2/TRBV6-3|TRBD2
CASRESGSVGEQFF
TGTGCCAGCAGGGAAAGCGGGAGCGTTGGGGAACAGTTCTTC
>TRBJ2-7|many|TRBV7-2|TRBD1
CASSLVDRVGAEQYF
TGTGCCAGCAGCTTAGTGGACAGGGTCGGCGCCGAGCAGTACTTC
>TRBJ1-1|few|TRBV2|-
CASSESANTEAFF
TGTGCCAGCAGTGAATCGGCTAACACTGAAGCTTTCTTT
>TRBJ2-5|-|TRBV4-2|-
CASSQARQYQETQYF
TGTGCCAGCAGCCAAGCCCGACAGTACCAAGAGACCCAGTACTTC
>TRBJ2-6|many|TRBV6-2/TRBV6-3|-
CASSYSSEANVLTF
TGTGCCAGCAGTTACTCGAGTGAGGCCAACGTCCTGACTTTC
>TRBJ2-1|few|TRBV24-1|-
CATSDPRAGVYNEQFF
TGTGCCACCAGTGACCCGCGGGCAGGGGTCTACAATGAGCAGTTCTTC
>TRBJ2-7|-|TRBV4-2|TRBD1
CASSQIGYRGRDNEQYF
TGTGCCAGCAGCCAAATCGGGTACAGGGGTAGAGACAATGAGCAGTACTTC
>TRBJ2-7|-|TRBV4-1|-
CASSQWETYEQYF
TGCGCCAGCAGCCAATGGGAGACGTACGAGCAGTACTTC
>TRBJ1-1|few|TRBV6-5|-
CASSYVLLKGGSNTEAFF
TGTGCCAGCAGTTACGTGTTACTGAAGGGGGGATCGAACACTGAAGCTTTCTTT
>TRBJ1-4|-|TRBV29-1|TRBD1
CSVEDRQGAWEKLFF
TGCAGCGTTGAAGATCGTCAGGGGGCGTGGGAAAAACTGTTTTTT
>TRBJ1-4|-|TRBV5-5|TRBD1
CASSATPSGQYEKLFF
TGTGCCAGCAGCGCGACCCCATCGGGACAGTATGAAAAACTGTTTTTT
>TRBJ2-7|few|TRBV2|-
CASRTAGPYEQYF
TGTGCCAGCAGGACCGCGGGGCCCTACGAGCAGTACTTC
>TRBJ2-7|many|TRBV5-1|-
CASSSFRDEQYF
TGCGCCAGCAGCTCATTCAGGGACGAGCAGTACTTC
>TRBJ2-5|few|TRBV2|-
CASNPVRETQYF
TGTGCCAGCAATCCCGTGCGGGAGACCCAGTACTTC
>TRBJ2-5|many|TRBV7-6|-
CASSLAEGSAGETQYF
TGTGCCAGCAGCTTAGCGGAGGGTAGCGCCGGGGAGACCCAGTACTTC
>TRBJ2-5|many|TRBV2|TRBD1
CASRGDRAQETQYF
TGTGCCAGCAGGGGAGACAGGGCGCAAGAGACCCAGTACTTC
>TRBJ2-1|-|TRBV6-4|-
CASARTTYNEQFF
TGTGCCAGCGCTAGAACCACCTACAATGAGCAGTTCTTC
>TRBJ2-5|-|TRBV7-9|-
CASGPGDPRPTQYF
TGTGCCAGCGGCCCGGGTGACCCTCGGCCGACCCAGTACTTC
>TRBJ1-2|many|TRBV12-3/TRBV12-4|TRBD1
CASSHRQGSYLNYGYTF
TGTGCCAGCAGTCATCGACAGGGTTCCTACCTTAACTATGGCTACACCTTC
>TRBJ1-4|few|TRBV19|TRBD1
CASSTWGTGGEEKLFF
TGTGCCAGTAGTACCTGGGGAACAGGGGGTGAAGAAAAACTGTTTTTT
>TRBJ1-1|-|TRBV7-9|-
CASSLEFKAFF
TGTGCCAGCAGTCTCGAGTTTAAGGCTTTCTTT
>TRBJ2-7|-|TRBV7-2|TRBD1
CASSLREDRGLYGQYF
TGTGCCAGCAGCCTCCGAGAGGACAGGGGGCTTTACGGGCAGTACTTC
>TRBJ1-1|-|TRBV7-9|-
CASSAPEGPEAFF
TGTGCCAGCAGCGCCCCGGAAGGGCCTGAAGCTTTCTTT
>TRBJ2-5|-|TRBV6-1|TRBD2
CASSGVGGERAQYF
TGTGCCAGCAGTGGCGTCGGGGGGGAACGGGCCCAGTACTTC
>TRBJ2-7|-|TRBV5-1|-
CASSFGEGPHLYEQYF
TGCGCCAGCAGCTTCGGTGAGGGTCCCCACCTCTACGAGCAGTACTTC
>TRBJ2-5|many|TRBV7-6|-
CASRQRLKREKETQYF
TGTGCCAGCAGACAGAGACTCAAACGTGAAAAAGAGACCCAGTACTTC
>TRBJ1-1|-|TRBV29-1|TRBD1
CSASTGGKFTEAFF
TGCAGCGCCTCCACAGGGGGCAAATTCACTGAAGCTTTCTTT
>TRBJ2-4|-|TRBV5-1|TRBD2
CASSLGPPTSGGAQNIQYF
TGCGCCAGCAGCTTGGGCCCCCCTACTAGCGGGGGGGCTCAAAACATTCAGTACTTC
>TRBJ1-5|-|TRBV10-3|-
CAISEREGQPQHF
TGTGCCATCAGTGAGAGGGAGGGCCAGCCCCAGCATTTT
>TRBJ1-4|few|TRBV5-1|-
CASSPGGDEKLFF
TGCGCCAGCAGCCCCGGGGGGGATGAAAAACTGTTTTTT
>TRBJ2-1|-|TRBV6-5|TRBD2
CASSYAGTSVTEQFF
TGTGCCAGCAGTTATGCCGGAACTAGCGTGACTGAGCAGTTCTTC
>TRBJ1-1|-|TRBV18|TRBD1
CASSPGDSKAFF
TGTGCCAGCTCACCGGGGGACAGCAAAGCTTTCTTT
>TRBJ2-1|-|TRBV27|TRBD2
CASIRTSGFELGNEQFF
TGTGCCAGCATCAGGACTAGCGGTTTCGAACTGGGGAATGAGCAGTTCTTC
>TRBJ1-1|-|TRBV29-1|-
CSVTGLGNTEAFF
TGCAGCGTAACGGGGTTGGGGAACACTGAAGCTTTCTTT
>TRBJ1-6|-|TRBV12-3/TRBV12-4|-
CASSFYFPARGENNSPLHF
TGTGCCAGCAGTTTTTATTTCCCGGCGAGGGGCGAGAATAATTCACCCCTCCACTTT
>TRBJ2-1|-|TRBV5-1|-
CASSRSAANNEQFF
TGCGCCAGCAGCCGCTCAGCGGCGAACAATGAGCAGTTCTTC
>TRBJ2-1|-|TRBV5-1|-
CASSLVAANPRGEQFF
TGCGCCAGCAGCTTGGTGGCTGCGAACCCCCGAGGTGAGCAGTTCTTC
>TRBJ1-2|-|TRBV20-1|-
CSVGEQGAADGYTF
TGCAGTGTTGGGGAACAGGGAGCCGCGGATGGCTACACCTTC
>TRBJ2-7|few|TRBV7-8|-
CASSLRDRTSYEQYF
TGTGCCAGCAGCCTCCGCGACAGGACCTCCTACGAGCAGTACTTC
>TRBJ2-5|many|TRBV7-2|TRBD1
CASSPGQAQETQYF
TGCGCCAGCAGCCCAGGACAGGCCCAAGAGACCCAGTACTTC
>TRBJ2-1|few|TRBV6-1|-
CASSERRAMKQFF
TGTGCCAGCAGTGAACGTAGGGCAATGAAGCAGTTCTTC
>TRBJ2-2|-|TRBV2|-
CASGDFMNTGELFF
TGTGCCAGCGGGGACTTTATGAACACCGGGGAGCTGTTTTTT